Shown below are 28 T cell receptor beta chains from a single sample sequenced in a study of blood T cells in healthy people across ages. Through a sample-barcoded 5' primer and a J-beta primer mix, a second PCR was run for roughly 6 to 11 cycles. MiXCR was run by TCRdb on the 5' RACE reads, yielding one entry per CDR3 protein. The sample holds roughly 900,000 distinct CDR3 sequences, 29% seen once. Sequencing input: blood. The receptors here all came from a woman over 75 in good health.

V usage is TRBV4-2 and J usage is TRBJ2-3, with D possibly TRBD2 on 6 matching bases. V was clipped by 1 base and J by 3 bases, with 17 bases between them. Per the germline V gene, CDR1 is LGHNA and CDR2 is YNFKEQ. CDR3 length equals 17 residues. For the CDR3, the DNA is TGTGCCAGCAGCCAAGGCCAGGATTTCGGGGGAACAGATACGCAGTATTTT. As protein: CASSQGQDFGGTDTQYF.

This clonotype was recorded many times. The genes are TRBV5-6 and TRBJ2-3; D uncertain. The length of the CDR3 is 13 residues. In germline, CDR1 is SGHDT, CDR2 YYEEEE. V shed 2 bases and J shed 6 bases, with 10 bases lying between them. CDR3 amino acids: CASSFGNGDTQYF. The CDR3, as DNA: TGTGCCAGCAGCTTCGGTAACGGGGATACGCAGTATTTT.

Ten or more counts support this clonotype. This chain links TRBV6-6 with TRBJ1-2; possibly TRBD1 for D (5 bases). The CDR3 is 16 residues long. V was trimmed by 0 bases and J by 3 bases, leaving 14 bases between them. CDR1 and CDR2 from the germline V gene are MNHNY and SVGAGI (reference sequence). The CDR3 spells CASSYSIGENHYGYTF. CDR3 DNA: TGTGCCAGCAGTTACTCAATAGGGGAAAATCACTATGGCTACACCTTC.

To note about this clonotype: This may come from a read error, since a much larger clone is one base off. The CDR3: CASSQGGRGYNEQYF. CDR3 nucleotides: TGTGCCAGCAGCCAAGGTGGCAGGGGGTACAATGAGCAGTACTTC. This chain connects TRBV14 to TRBJ2-5; 7 bases agree with TRBD1. V lost 1 base, J lost 11 bases, and 13 bases stayed unmatched. CDR3 length: 15 amino acids. CDR1 is SGHDN and CDR2 is FVKESK in the germline V gene.

The chain recombines TRBV7-2 with TRBJ2-5; 7 bases fit TRBD1. V shed 4 bases, J shed 4 bases, and the junction held 9 bases outside the gene matches. The CDR3 totals 15 residues. Looked up from germline, CDR1 is SGHTA and CDR2 is FQGNSA. The CDR3 protein is CASSYDRARGETQYF. In nucleotides, the CDR3 is TGTGCCAGCAGCTACGACAGGGCGAGGGGAGAGACCCAGTACTTC.

CDR3 sequence (DNA): TGCGCCAGCAGTGAGCGCCTAGCGGGGGTTGGATACGGGAGCACAGATACGCAGTATTTT. It yields the protein CASSERLAGVGYGSTDTQYF. The chain couples TRBV10-1 to TRBJ2-3, with 10 bases lining up with TRBD2. Germline V gene sequence: CDR1 WNHNN, CDR2 SYGVQD (reference sequence). CDR3 size: 20 residues. J lost 0 bases, V lost 2 bases, and 14 bases had no gene match.

This clonotype was seen a handful of times. V gene TRBV29-1 combines with J gene TRBJ1-4; TRBD1 might be the D (5 bases). The germline V gene has CDR1 SQVTM and CDR2 ANQGSEA. V was shortened by 7 bases and J by 8 bases, with 17 bases between the two germline ends. The CDR3 sequence is 13 residues long. The CDR3 coding sequence is TGCAGCGCCGCTCAGGGAAGAATGGAAAAACTGTTTTTT. Residues: CSAAQGRMEKLFF.

The V gene is TRBV6-4, the J gene TRBJ2-3; a weak D match, TRBD2 (5 bases). Germline values: CDR1 MRHNA, CDR2 SNTAGT. Trimming removed 4 bases at V and 2 bases at J, with 10 bases between. The CDR3 contains 14 residues. CDR3 coding DNA: TGTGCCAGCAGTGCCACCGGGGACACAGATACGCAGTATTTT. This sequence encodes CASSATGDTDTQYF.

This clonotype was detected only a few times. The chain carries TRBV30 and TRBJ1-5; perhaps TRBD1 as D (5 bases). Per germline, CDR1 GTSNPN and CDR2 SVGIG (reference sequence). Trimming pared 1 base from V and 2 bases from J, leaving 9 bases between. The CDR3 totals 14 residues. The CDR3 region is CAWSGGMGNQPQHF. The CDR3 nucleotides read TGTGCCTGGAGTGGGGGGATGGGCAATCAGCCCCAGCATTTT.

The V and J genes are TRBV12-3 or TRBV12-4 and TRBJ1-1; perhaps TRBD1 as D (6 bases). Trimming pared 3 bases from V and 4 bases from J, leaving 12 bases between. This CDR3 is 14 amino acids long. CDR3 sequence reads: CASSLEGGCTEAFF. CDR3 DNA sequence: TGTGCCAGCAGTTTGGAAGGGGGGTGCACTGAAGCTTTCTTT.

This clonotype was seen repeatedly, ten times or more. This sequence joins TRBV7-2 and TRBJ2-1; D is perhaps TRBD2 (6 bases). The germline V gene encodes CDR1 SGHTA and CDR2 FQGNSA. V was pared by 0 bases and J by 6 bases, with 12 bases between. The CDR3 loop spans 15 amino acids. The CDR3 loop is CASSLAVGLINEQFF. DNA for the CDR3: TGTGCCAGCAGCTTAGCAGTCGGACTAATCAATGAGCAGTTCTTC.

Comment on this clonotype: The junction departs from germline at one end; a sequencing error may be responsible. The chain employs TRBV5-1 and TRBJ2-3; D not certain. The CDR3 contains 13 residues. Germline assignment: CDR1 SGHRS and CDR2 YFSETQ. The CDR3 is CAGSPRSTDTQYF. CDR3 sequence (DNA): TGCGCCGGCAGCCCAAGGAGCACAGATACGCAGTATTTT.

This clonotype has a handful of counts. J is TRBJ2-2 and V is TRBV15; D gene ambiguous. The V gene's germline CDR1 is LNHNV and CDR2 YYDKDF (reference sequence). This CDR3 contains 13 residues. V lost 0 bases and J 6 bases, leaving 5 bases between the germline ends. The CDR3 coding sequence is TGTGCCACCAGCAGAGATGAACCCGGGGAGCTGTTTTTT. Protein sequence: CATSRDEPGELFF.

V gene TRBV6-6 combines with J gene TRBJ2-7, with D possibly matching TRBD2 (6 bases). The germline CDR1 and CDR2 sequences are MNHNY and SVGAGI (reference sequence). Trimming cost V 7 bases and J 7 bases, with 17 bases left between them. The CDR3 spans 13 residues. The CDR3 DNA is TGTGCCAGCATGTATGTGGAGGGTGGAGAGCAGTACTTC. It encodes CASMYVEGGEQYF.

This rearrangement joins TRBV29-1 to TRBJ2-3; D possibly corresponds to TRBD2 (6 bases). Trimming left V 6 bases short and J 8 bases short, with 18 bases between. The CDR3 is 13 amino acids. Germline CDR1 and CDR2: SQVTM and ANQGSEA. The CDR3 sequence is CSVGRPWERTQYF. CDR3 DNA sequence: TGCAGCGTGGGGAGGCCGTGGGAGCGTACGCAGTATTTT.

In its sample, this clonotype was seen a few times. This sequence joins TRBV18 and TRBJ2-6; no clear D. Germline CDR1 and CDR2: KGHSH and LQKENI. This CDR3 comprises 15 residues. V lost 1 base to trimming and J lost 2 bases, with 6 bases between them. The CDR3 loop reads CASSPRTAGANVLTF. The CDR3, as DNA: TGTGCCAGCTCACCACGAACGGCTGGGGCCAACGTCCTGACTTTC. The full variable domain, rest sourced from reference TRBV18 and TRBJ2-6, is NAGVMQNPRHLVRRRGQEARLRCSPMKGHSHVYWYRQLPEEGLKFMVYLQKENIIDESGMPKERFSAEFPKEGPSILRIQQVVRGDSAAYFCASSPRTAGANVLTFGAGSRLTVL.

This clonotype came up many times. This rearrangement joins TRBV3-1 to TRBJ2-3, with TRBD2 matching 8 bases. The CDR3 runs 14 residues. Germline CDR1 is LGHDT and CDR2 is YNNKEL (reference sequence). The junction had 5 bases not matched to a gene; V was cut back by 0 bases and J by 9 bases. This chain's CDR3 is CASSQDDGTRTQYF. CDR3 DNA sequence: TGTGCCAGCAGCCAAGATGACGGGACTAGAACGCAGTATTTT.

The rearrangement links TRBV6-4 to TRBJ2-2, with a tentative D call TRBD1 (5 bases). Germline V gene data show CDR1 as MRHNA and CDR2 as SNTAGT. V dropped 4 bases and J dropped 5 bases, with 11 bases sitting between them. This CDR3 spans 14 amino acids. DNA for the CDR3: TGTGCCAGCAGTGGGACACCAGGAACCGGGGAGCTGTTTTTT. Its protein product is CASSGTPGTGELFF.

The chain uses TRBV7-9 and TRBJ2-4, with D possibly TRBD1 on 6 matching bases. The J call may not be correct, given that the DNA end is closer to TRBJ2-5. The length of the CDR3 is 16 residues. Germline V lookup: CDR1 SEHNR, CDR2 FQNEAQ (reference sequence). The CDR3, as DNA: TGTGCCAGCAGCTTAGATGGGGACACCAACCAAGAGACCCAGTACTTC. Translated: CASSLDGDTNQETQYF.

This clonotype was seen at least ten times. The chain recombines TRBV12-3 or TRBV12-4 with TRBJ2-3; no clear D. This CDR3 has 13 amino acids. V lost 4 bases to trimming and J lost 2 bases, with 7 bases between them. The CDR3: CASSSGDTDTQYF. As DNA, the CDR3 is TGTGCCAGCAGTTCTGGGGACACAGATACGCAGTATTTT.

This clonotype was counted ten times or more. The chain links TRBV7-2 to TRBJ2-1, with 9 bases fitting TRBD2. Germline V gene data show CDR1 as SGHTA and CDR2 as FQGNSA. This CDR3 spans 15 amino acids. V trimming: 4 bases; J trimming: 4 bases; junction bases outside the gene matches: 5. The CDR3 reads CASSYTSGPYNEQFF. As DNA, the CDR3 is TGTGCCAGCAGCTACACTAGCGGGCCTTACAATGAGCAGTTCTTC.

As regards this clonotype: A much more abundant neighbour one base away suggests this may be a read error. The CDR3 DNA follows: TGTGCCAGCAGCATGGGATTGGGGACTATCACAGATACGCAGTATTTT. Translated, it gives CASSMGLGTITDTQYF. The rearrangement uses TRBV7-2 and TRBJ2-3; 7 positions agree with TRBD2. V shed 5 bases, J shed 2 bases, and the junction held 10 bases outside the gene matches. CDR1 is SGHTA, CDR2 FQGNSA, per germline. This CDR3 has 16 amino acids.

V usage is TRBV7-2 and J usage is TRBJ2-7, with 7 bases fitting TRBD1. The CDR3 covers 15 residues. V was pared by 2 bases and J by 4 bases, with 8 bases of the junction left unmatched. Germline V gene lookup returns CDR1 SGHTA and CDR2 FQGNSA. In DNA form, the CDR3 reads TGTGCCAGCAGCTTATTGGGACAGCTCTTGTACGAGCAGTACTTC. The encoded protein is CASSLLGQLLYEQYF.

This clonotype has a count of ten or more. The chain joins TRBV12-3 or TRBV12-4 to TRBJ2-7, with D uncertain. The CDR3 totals 12 residues. Trimming pared 8 bases from V and 5 bases from J, leaving 13 bases between. The CDR3 coding sequence is TGTGCCAGCGGCCCGCACGGTAACGAGCAGTACTTC. Translation: CASGPHGNEQYF.

Points on this clonotype: This may be a read error, as it is one base from a much larger clone. CDR3 protein: CASGPGQGTTDTQYF. The CDR3 bases are TGCGCCAGCGGCCCGGGACAGGGGACCACAGATACGCAGTATTTT. The chain employs TRBV5-1 and TRBJ2-3; 10 nucleotides match TRBD1. Losses at the gene ends were 7 bases for V and 2 bases for J; bases not matched to a gene: 7. The CDR3 has 15 amino acids. In germline, CDR1 is SGHRS, CDR2 YFSETQ.

The chain uses TRBV11-3 and TRBJ2-3, with 10 bases fitting TRBD2. Germline V gene data show CDR1 as SGHNT and CDR2 as YENEEA. V was clipped by 5 bases and J by 5 bases; unmatched bases: 13. The CDR3 has 17 amino acids. This CDR3 is CASSVGVSGGAGDTQYF. As DNA, the CDR3 is TGTGCCAGCAGCGTCGGTGTCAGCGGGGGGGCTGGAGATACGCAGTATTTT.

The chain uses TRBV6-2 or TRBV6-3 and TRBJ1-1; D is unclear. This CDR3 region has 11 residues. The V gene lost 5 bases and the J gene lost 7 bases, with 8 bases spanning the gap. Germline CDR1 reads MNHEY; CDR2 reads SVGEGT. The CDR3 DNA is TGTGCCAGCAGTATGCGGGTTGAAGCTTTCTTT. This sequence encodes CASSMRVEAFF.

This clonotype was detected ten times or more. The chain combines TRBV7-9 with TRBJ2-3; 8 bases match TRBD1. V was clipped by 5 bases and J by 7 bases; unmatched bases: 5. The CDR3 has 13 residues. CDR1 and CDR2 from the germline V gene are SEHNR and FQNEAQ (reference sequence). CDR3 sequence (DNA): TGTGCCAGCAGCGACAGGGGAGTGAATACGCAGTATTTT. Its translation is CASSDRGVNTQYF.